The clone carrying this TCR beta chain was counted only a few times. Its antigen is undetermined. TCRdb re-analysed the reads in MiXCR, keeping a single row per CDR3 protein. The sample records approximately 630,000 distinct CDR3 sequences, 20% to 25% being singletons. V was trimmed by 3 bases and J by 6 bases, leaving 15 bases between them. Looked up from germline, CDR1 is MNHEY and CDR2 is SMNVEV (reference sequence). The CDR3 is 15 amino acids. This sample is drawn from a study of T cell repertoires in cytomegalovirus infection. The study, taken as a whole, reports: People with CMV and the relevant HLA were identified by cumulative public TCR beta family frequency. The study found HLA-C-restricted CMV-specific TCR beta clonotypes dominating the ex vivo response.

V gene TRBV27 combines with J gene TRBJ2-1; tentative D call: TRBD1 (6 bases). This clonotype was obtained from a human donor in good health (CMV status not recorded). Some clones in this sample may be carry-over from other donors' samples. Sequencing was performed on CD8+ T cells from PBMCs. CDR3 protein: CASSFGQGISNEQFF. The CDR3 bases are TGTGCCAGCAGTTTTGGGCAGGGGATTAGCAATGAGCAGTTCTTC.